This T cell receptor (beta chain) was captured by sequencing in a study of OX40 agonist ivuxolimab in advanced cancers. Clones were read by immunoSEQ multiplex PCR, and TCRdb kept only the in-frame ones, dropping some. The data contain roughly 50,000 clones, 86% of them singletons. About this clone itself: Its matching antigen is unknown.

Study-wide results and caveats: Normalized expansion of T-cell clones was also low for some nonresponders.

The CDR3 totals 16 residues. V shed 6 bases and J 5 bases; nucleotides not matched to a gene: 14. CDR1 is MRHNA and CDR2 is SNTAGT in the germline V gene. This clonotype was sampled from an adult with an advanced solid tumor such as melanoma, head and neck, liver or kidney cancer. The specimen comprised CD4+ or CD8+ T cells sorted from blood, sampled in a trial of the OX40 agonist ivuxolimab. The chain links TRBV6-4 to TRBJ1-2, with 8 bases that match TRBD1. CDR3 region: CASSPVPAGGIYGYTF. Here the CDR3 DNA reads TGTGCCAGCAGCCCGGTCCCGGCAGGGGGCATATATGGCTACACCTTC.